Sequencing of this T cell receptor (beta chain) was carried out in a study of blood T cell repertoires in COVID-19. Study-level information: Sites in the United States, Italy and Spain provided acute and convalescent COVID-19 samples. In each case, the material was cDNA or gDNA derived from T cells, B-cell-depleted T cells, or PBMCs.

Germline values: CDR1 SNHLY, CDR2 FYNNEI. V dropped 2 bases and J dropped 1 base, with 12 bases sitting between them. The length of the CDR3 is 16 residues. In the original workflow: Estimation of nucleated cell counts was performed using reference gene primer amplification. Assay: immunoSEQ multiplex PCR; the TCRdb copy retains only in-frame clones and omits some. The V and J calls and clone size are taken from that table; D and trimming were inferred from the DNA. Here the sample spans 35,000 to 45,000 clones, roughly four fifths being singletons. This clone was found a few times. The sample consisted of peripheral blood. The chain recombines TRBV2 with TRBJ1-5; D perhaps matches TRBD1 (5 bases). The origin of this receptor is a human donor in a cohort sampled during active or convalescent COVID-19. The donor label of this sample is uncertain. CDR3 DNA: TGTGCCAGCAGTGAAAACGGGGGTAGGAGCAATCAGCCCCAGCATTTT. Its translation is CASSENGGRSNQPQHF.